These T cell receptor beta chains were read from a single sample in a study of blood T cell dynamics during melanoma immunotherapy. Assay: immunoSEQ multiplex PCR; the TCRdb copy retains only in-frame clones and omits some. The sample consists of about 11,000 clones, 75% to 90% of them appearing once. Material: blood, obtained from a patient treated with checkpoint blockade. The receptors come from a human donor with melanoma. Both conserved end residues are trimmed from each CDR3. Fields, in order: J gene, clone size, V gene, CDR3 length, CDR3 protein. Only part of the rows carry a size: once, few, many, or a class if the clone is expanded.

TRBJ1-1 | NA | TRBV7-6 | 10 | ASSQGNTEAF
TRBJ1-1 | NA | TRBV14 | 14 | ASSPRAGRGTTEAF
TRBJ1-2 | NA | TRBV18 | 12 | ASSQDRDGYGYT
TRBJ1-1 | NA | TRBV15 | 13 | ATSRGTGGYTEAF
TRBJ2-1 | NA | TRBV7-3 | 10 | ASSLTSGRLF
TRBJ1-3 | NA | TRBV5-1 | 13 | ASSLVSGAGNTIY
TRBJ2-1 | NA | TRBV19 | 11 | ASARDRADEQF
TRBJ2-1 | NA | TRBV9 | 14 | ASSVDGQGAYNEQF
TRBJ1-1 | few | TRBV21-1 | 13 | ASSNEGTGNTEAF
TRBJ1-1 | NA | TRBV11-2 | 14 | ASSSGSYFMNTEAF
TRBJ1-6 | NA | TRBV10-3 | 13 | AISESNRGDSPLH
TRBJ2-1 | NA | TRBV11-3 | 16 | ASSLGGGAGGPYNEQF
TRBJ2-7 | NA | TRBV10-2 | 14 | ASSDTGTSLFDEQY
TRBJ1-4 | NA | TRBV2 | 12 | ASSVGQGSEKLF
TRBJ2-7 | NA | TRBV4-3 | 14 | ASSHFDVWESYEQY
TRBJ2-3 | NA | TRBV14 | 14 | ASSQERGFLTDTQY
TRBJ1-1 | NA | TRBV5-4 | 12 | ASSPLPTSTEAF
TRBJ1-1 | NA | TRBV6-5 | 11 | ASRRQGNTEAF
TRBJ1-1 | NA | TRBV10-2 | 11 | ASIDRAATEAF
TRBJ1-2 | NA | TRBV7-2 | 11 | ASSPRQGYGYT
TRBJ2-5 | NA | TRBV5-1 | 13 | ASSLDSGPQETQY
TRBJ1-2 | NA | TRBV29-1 | 11 | SVYYGEGYGYT
TRBJ1-3 | NA | TRBV2 | 10 | ASTYSGNTIY
TRBJ2-7 | NA | TRBV6-5 | 13 | ASSWTSGTLYEQY
TRBJ2-1 | NA | TRBV18 | 10 | ASSPNSNEQF
TRBJ2-1 | NA | TRBV7-2 | 11 | ASSLVLSDEQF
TRBJ1-5 | NA | TRBV6-5 | 14 | ASSYSRTASNQPQH
TRBJ2-1 | NA | TRBV7-9 | 16 | ASSLRRGGTGVDNEQF
TRBJ2-7 | once | TRBV9 | 14 | ASSPGLGERSYEQY
TRBJ1-5 | NA | TRBV28 | 11 | ASNTGSRPPQH
TRBJ1-1 | NA | TRBV7-9 | 11 | ASSPPGRGEAF